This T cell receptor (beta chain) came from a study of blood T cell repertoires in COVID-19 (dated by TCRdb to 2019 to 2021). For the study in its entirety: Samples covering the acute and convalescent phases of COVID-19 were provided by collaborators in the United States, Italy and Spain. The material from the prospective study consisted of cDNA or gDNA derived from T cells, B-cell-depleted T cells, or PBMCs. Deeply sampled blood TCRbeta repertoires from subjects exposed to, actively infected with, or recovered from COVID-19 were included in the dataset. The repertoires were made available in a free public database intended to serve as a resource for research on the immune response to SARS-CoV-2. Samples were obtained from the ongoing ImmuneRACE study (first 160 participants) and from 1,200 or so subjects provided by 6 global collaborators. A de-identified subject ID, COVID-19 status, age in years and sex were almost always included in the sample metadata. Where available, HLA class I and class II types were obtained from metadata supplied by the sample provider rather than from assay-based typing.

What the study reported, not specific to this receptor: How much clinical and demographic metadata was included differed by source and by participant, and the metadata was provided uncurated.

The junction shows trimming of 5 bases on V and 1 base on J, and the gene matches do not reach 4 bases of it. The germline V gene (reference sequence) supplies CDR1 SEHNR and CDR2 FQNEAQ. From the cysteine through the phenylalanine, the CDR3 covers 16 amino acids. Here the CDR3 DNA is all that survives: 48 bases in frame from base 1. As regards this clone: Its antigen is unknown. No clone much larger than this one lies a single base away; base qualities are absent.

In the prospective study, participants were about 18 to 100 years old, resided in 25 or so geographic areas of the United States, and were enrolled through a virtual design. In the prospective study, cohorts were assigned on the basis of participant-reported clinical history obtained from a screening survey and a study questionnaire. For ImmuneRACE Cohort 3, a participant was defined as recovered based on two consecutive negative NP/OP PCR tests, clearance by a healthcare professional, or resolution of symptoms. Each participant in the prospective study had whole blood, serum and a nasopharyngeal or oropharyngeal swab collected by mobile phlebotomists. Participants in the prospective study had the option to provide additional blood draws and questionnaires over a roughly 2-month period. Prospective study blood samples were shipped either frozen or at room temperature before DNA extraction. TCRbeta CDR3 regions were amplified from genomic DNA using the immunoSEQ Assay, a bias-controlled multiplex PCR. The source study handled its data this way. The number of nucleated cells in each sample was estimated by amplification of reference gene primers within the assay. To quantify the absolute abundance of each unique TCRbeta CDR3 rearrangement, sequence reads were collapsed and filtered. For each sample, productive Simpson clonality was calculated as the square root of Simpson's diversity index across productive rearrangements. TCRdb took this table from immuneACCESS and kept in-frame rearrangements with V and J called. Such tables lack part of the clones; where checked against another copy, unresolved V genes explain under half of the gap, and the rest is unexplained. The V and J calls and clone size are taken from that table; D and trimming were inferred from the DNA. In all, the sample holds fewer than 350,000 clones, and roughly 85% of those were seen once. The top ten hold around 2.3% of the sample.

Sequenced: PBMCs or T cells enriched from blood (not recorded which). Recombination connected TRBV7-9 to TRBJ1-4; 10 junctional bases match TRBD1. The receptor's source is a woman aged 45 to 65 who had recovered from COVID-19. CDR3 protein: CASSEGDRGTNEKLFF. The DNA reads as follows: TGTGCCAGCAGCGAAGGGGACAGGGGAACTAATGAAAAACTGTTTTTT.